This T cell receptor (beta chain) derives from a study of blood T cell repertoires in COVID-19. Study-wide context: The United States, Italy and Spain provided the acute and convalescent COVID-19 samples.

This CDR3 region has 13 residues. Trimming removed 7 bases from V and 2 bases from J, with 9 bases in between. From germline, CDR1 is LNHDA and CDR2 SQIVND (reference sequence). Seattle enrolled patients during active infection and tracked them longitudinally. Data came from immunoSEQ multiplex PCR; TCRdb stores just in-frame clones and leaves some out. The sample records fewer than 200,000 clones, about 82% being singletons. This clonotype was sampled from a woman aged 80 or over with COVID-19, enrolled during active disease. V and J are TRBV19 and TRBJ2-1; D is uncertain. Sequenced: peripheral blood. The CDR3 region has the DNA TGTGCCAGTAATAGTGAAGCCTACAATGAGCAGTTCTTC. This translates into CASNSEAYNEQFF.